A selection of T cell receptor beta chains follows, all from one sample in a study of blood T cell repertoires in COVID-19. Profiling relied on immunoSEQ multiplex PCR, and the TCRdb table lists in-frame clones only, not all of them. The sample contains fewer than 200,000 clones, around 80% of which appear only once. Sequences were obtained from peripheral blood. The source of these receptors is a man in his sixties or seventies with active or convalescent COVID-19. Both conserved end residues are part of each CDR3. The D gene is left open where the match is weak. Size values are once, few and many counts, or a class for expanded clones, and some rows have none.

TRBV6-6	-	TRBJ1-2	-	TGTGCCAGCAGTGTCTCCGGAGGGTACTATGGCTACACCTTC	CASSVSGGYYGYTF
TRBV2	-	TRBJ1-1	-	TGTGCCAGCAGGAGACGGGCGGGCACTGAAGCTTTCTTT	CASRRRAGTEAFF
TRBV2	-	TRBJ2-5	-	TGTGCCAGCAATCGGGAACAAGAGACCCAGTACTTC	CASNREQETQYF
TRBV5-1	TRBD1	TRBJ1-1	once	TGCGCCAGCAGCACAGACAGGGGCACTGAAGCTTTCTTT	CASSTDRGTEAFF
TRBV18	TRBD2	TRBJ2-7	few	TGTGCCAGCTCTGGGACTAGCGGGAGGGCCGATTACTTC	CASSGTSGRADYF
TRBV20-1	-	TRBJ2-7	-	TGCAGTGCTAGGGACAGCCACGAGCAGTACTTC	CSARDSHEQYF
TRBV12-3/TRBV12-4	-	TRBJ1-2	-	TGTGCCAGCAGTTCGGGTCCTTATGGCTACACCTTC	CASSSGPYGYTF
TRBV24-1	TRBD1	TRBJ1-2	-	TGTGCCACCAGTGATTTGTTTCGCAGGGGGAATGGCTACACCTTC	CATSDLFRRGNGYTF
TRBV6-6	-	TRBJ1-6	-	TGTGCCAGCAGCACAGGGTATAATTCACCCCTCCACTTT	CASSTGYNSPLHF
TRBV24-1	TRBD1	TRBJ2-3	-	TGTGCCACCAGTGACGCCGGGACAGGGTTGACAGATACGCAGTATTTT	CATSDAGTGLTDTQYF
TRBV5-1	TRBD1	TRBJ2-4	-	TGCGCCAGCAGCCCGGGACAGGGGGCTGTAGTCAAAAACATTCAGTACTTC	CASSPGQGAVVKNIQYF
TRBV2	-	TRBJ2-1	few	TGTGCCAGTCAGGGTCGCCTGGGCTCCTACAATGAGCAGTTCTTC	CASQGRLGSYNEQFF
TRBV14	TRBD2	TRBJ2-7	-	TGTGCCGGCAGTCGCGGACTAGCGGGAGGGCCGGGCGAGCAGTACTTC	CAGSRGLAGGPGEQYF
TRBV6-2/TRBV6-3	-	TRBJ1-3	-	TGTGCCAGCAGTTACGCCAGGGCTGGAAACACCATATATTTT	CASSYARAGNTIYF
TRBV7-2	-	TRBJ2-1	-	TGTGCCAGCAGCTTCACTAGATCCAATGAGCAGTTCTTC	CASSFTRSNEQFF
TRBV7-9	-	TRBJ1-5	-	TGTGCCAGCAGCCCCCTAGGGGACTTTGGGCCCCAGCATTTT	CASSPLGDFGPQHF
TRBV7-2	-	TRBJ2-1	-	TGTGCCAGCAGCGTGGGGGGACAGAAGAGCTACAATGAGCAGTTCTTC	CASSVGGQKSYNEQFF
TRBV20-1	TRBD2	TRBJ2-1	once	TGCAGTGCTAGTTTACGACTAGCGGGATTCGATGAGCAGTTCTTC	CSASLRLAGFDEQFF
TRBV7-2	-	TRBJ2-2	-	TGTGCCAGCAGCCCCTTAGACAGACCCACCGGGGAGCTGTTTTTT	CASSPLDRPTGELFF
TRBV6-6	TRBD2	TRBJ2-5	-	TGTGCCAGCTCCGGGGCGGGAGAAGAGACCCAGTACTTC	CASSGAGEETQYF
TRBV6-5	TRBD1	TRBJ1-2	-	TGTGCCAGCATTCAGGGGGCAGGTGGCTACACCTTC	CASIQGAGGYTF
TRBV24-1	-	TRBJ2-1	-	TGTGCCACCAGATCGGACAGCAATGAGCAGTTCTTC	CATRSDSNEQFF
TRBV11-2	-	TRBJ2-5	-	TGTGCCAGCAGCTGGAACGGGGAGCAGACCCAGTACTTC	CASSWNGEQTQYF
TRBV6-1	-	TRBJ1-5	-	TGTGCCAGCAGTGAAATAAGGGGTCAGCCCCAGCATTTT	CASSEIRGQPQHF
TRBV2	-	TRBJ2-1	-	TGTGCCAGCAGGGCCAATGAGCAGTTCTTC	CASRANEQFF
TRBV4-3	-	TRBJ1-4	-	TGCGCCAGCAGCCAAGGGGGCCAACAGGGAGGGGAAAAACTGTTTTTT	CASSQGGQQGGEKLFF
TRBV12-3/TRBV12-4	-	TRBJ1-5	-	TGTGCCAGCAGCCCAGGGGTAGGTCAGCCCCAGCATTTT	CASSPGVGQPQHF
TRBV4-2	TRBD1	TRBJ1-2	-	TGTGCCAGCAGCCAAAGTCGGGACAGGGGTGGTCATGGCTACACCTTC	CASSQSRDRGGHGYTF
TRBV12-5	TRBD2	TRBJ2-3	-	TGTGCTAGTGGGGTAGCGGGTACGCAGTATTTT	CASGVAGTQYF
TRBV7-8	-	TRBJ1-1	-	TGTGCCAGCAGTTATTTCAGGGCCACTGAAGCTTTCTTT	CASSYFRATEAFF
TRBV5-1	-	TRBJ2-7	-	TGCGCCAGCAGCTTTGGGCCCGGCTACGAGCAGTACTTC	CASSFGPGYEQYF
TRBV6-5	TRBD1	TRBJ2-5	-	TGTGCCAGCACCACTGCAGGGGGCGAAGGAGAGACCCAGTACTTC	CASTTAGGEGETQYF
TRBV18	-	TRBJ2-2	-	TGTGCCAGCTCACCCGACAGTACACTTAACACCGGGGAGCTGTTTTTT	CASSPDSTLNTGELFF
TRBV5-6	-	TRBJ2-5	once	TGTGCCAGCAGCTTAGAGTCCCTAGCTCAAGAGACCCAGTACTTC	CASSLESLAQETQYF
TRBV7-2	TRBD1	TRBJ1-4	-	TGTGCCAGCAGCTTAGCGGCAGGGACAGGCGGCGAAAAACTGTTTTTT	CASSLAAGTGGEKLFF
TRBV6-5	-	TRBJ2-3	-	TGTGCCAGCAGTTACGGTCGGGCGGGAGATACGCAGTATTTT	CASSYGRAGDTQYF
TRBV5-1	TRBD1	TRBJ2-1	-	TGCGCCAGCAGCTTGGATCGACAGGGGGTAAATGAGCAGTTCTTC	CASSLDRQGVNEQFF
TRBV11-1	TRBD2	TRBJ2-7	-	TGTGCCAGCAGCTTGACTAGCGGCTCTAGCTCCTACGAGCAGTACTTC	CASSLTSGSSSYEQYF
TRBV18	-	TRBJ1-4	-	TGTGCCAGCTCCCGGGACTCTAATGAAAAACTGTTTTTT	CASSRDSNEKLFF
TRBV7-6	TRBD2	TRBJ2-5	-	TGTGCCAGCAGCTTAGGGCTAGCGGGGGGGCGTCAAGAGACCCAGTACTTC	CASSLGLAGGRQETQYF
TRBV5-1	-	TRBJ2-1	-	TGCGCCAGCAGCTGGGGACCAGGGGACAATGAGCAGTTCTTC	CASSWGPGDNEQFF
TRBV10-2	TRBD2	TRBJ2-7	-	TGCGCCAGCAGTGAGTCCAGACTAGCGGGAGTCCCCTACGAGCAGTACTTC	CASSESRLAGVPYEQYF
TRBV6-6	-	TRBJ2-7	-	TGTGCCAGCAGTTACGTACAGGGCTCCTACGAGCAGTACTTC	CASSYVQGSYEQYF
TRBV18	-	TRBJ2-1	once	TGTGCCAGCTCACCAACCCTAGATAACTACAATGAGCAGTTCTTC	CASSPTLDNYNEQFF
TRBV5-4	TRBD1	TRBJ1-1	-	TGTGCCAGCAGCTTCCTGACAGGGTGGAACACTGAAGCTTTCTTT	CASSFLTGWNTEAFF
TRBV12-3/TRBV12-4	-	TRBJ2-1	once	TGTGCCAGCAGTTTAATTGGGCGAATCGAGCAGTTCTTC	CASSLIGRIEQFF
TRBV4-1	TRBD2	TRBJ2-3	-	TGCGCCAGCAGCCGGACTAGCGCTAGCACAGATACGCAGTATTTT	CASSRTSASTDTQYF
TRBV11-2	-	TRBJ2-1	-	TGTGCCAGCAGGCTAGGACTTGACAATGAGCAGTTCTTC	CASRLGLDNEQFF